This is a list of T cell receptor beta chains from one sample in a study of CD8 T cells in ankylosing spondylitis. TCRdb ran MiXCR on the 5' RACE reads and lists one entry per CDR3 protein. The data show under 450,000 distinct CDR3 sequences, roughly 18% seen once. Material for sequencing was blood, either unsorted or a sorted T cell fraction (not recorded which). All receptors come from a male donor with ankylosing spondylitis. CDR3s include the opening cysteine and the closing phenylalanine or tryptophan. Each record gives: clone size, J gene, D gene, V gene, CDR3 protein, CDR3 DNA. The D gene is left open where the match is weak. Part of the rows lack a size; the others show once, few, many or a class for expanded clones.

few | TRBJ2-1 | TRBD2 | TRBV7-2 | CASSPPTSGAGNEQFF | TGTGCCAGCAGCCCGCCTACTAGCGGGGCAGGAAATGAGCAGTTCTTC
- | TRBJ2-1 | - | TRBV7-6 | CASSPRLESWFF | TGTGCCAGCAGCCCAAGACTAGAATCTTGGTTCTTC
- | TRBJ2-1 | TRBD2 | TRBV20-1 | CSAWTSGSNEQFF | TGCAGTGCTTGGACTAGCGGGAGTAATGAGCAGTTCTTC
many | TRBJ2-7 | - | TRBV25-1 | CASSESGEQYF | TGTGCCAGCAGTGAATCGGGAGAGCAGTACTTC
- | TRBJ1-1 | TRBD1 | TRBV30 | CAWSATGDTEAFF | TGTGCCTGGAGTGCAACAGGGGACACTGAAGCTTTCTTT
many | TRBJ1-1 | TRBD1 | TRBV29-1 | CSVGVWTGHSGAFF | TGCAGCGTTGGGGTTTGGACAGGGCATTCCGGGGCTTTCTTT
few | TRBJ2-7 | - | TRBV7-8 | CASSSGATDNEQYF | TGTGCCAGCAGCTCGGGGGCTACAGATAACGAGCAGTACTTC
many | TRBJ2-1 | - | TRBV7-9 | CASNGGTHYNEQFF | TGTGCCAGCAACGGGGGCACCCATTACAATGAGCAGTTCTTC
- | TRBJ2-3 | - | TRBV7-8 | CASSLLDTQYF | TGTGCCAGCAGCTTACTAGATACGCAGTATTTT
- | TRBJ1-2 | - | TRBV6-1 | CASRPSDGTYGYTF | TGTGCCAGCAGACCGTCGGACGGAACCTATGGCTACACCTTC
- | TRBJ2-1 | TRBD2 | TRBV11-2 | CASSRPGGPIAYNEQFF | TGTGCCAGCAGTAGACCGGGGGGGCCTATCGCCTACAATGAGCAGTTCTTC
- | TRBJ1-5 | TRBD1 | TRBV20-1 | CSAKTGSVLHQPQHF | TGCAGTGCTAAGACAGGGTCTGTTTTGCATCAGCCCCAGCATTTT
- | TRBJ2-6 | TRBD1 | TRBV5-4 | CASSPGQGAYGANVLTF | TGTGCCAGCAGCCCGGGACAGGGGGCGTATGGGGCCAACGTCCTGACTTTC
- | TRBJ2-7 | TRBD2 | TRBV28 | CASSLGTSGRGEQYF | TGTGCCAGCAGTTTAGGGACTAGCGGGAGGGGTGAGCAGTACTTC
- | TRBJ1-3 | - | TRBV16 | CASSQLQSASSGNTIYF | TGTGCCAGCAGCCAATTACAATCTGCCAGCTCTGGAAACACCATATATTTT
- | TRBJ1-5 | - | TRBV6-2/TRBV6-3 | CASSQGPSSNQPQHF | TGTGCCAGCAGTCAGGGACCATCAAGCAATCAGCCCCAGCATTTT
- | TRBJ1-4 | - | TRBV28 | CASSLTGPNEKLFF | TGTGCCAGCAGTTTAACAGGCCCTAATGAAAAACTGTTTTTT
- | TRBJ2-1 | - | TRBV9 | CASSPPGGGGNEQFF | TGTGCCAGCAGCCCACCAGGGGGCGGGGGAAATGAGCAGTTCTTC
few | TRBJ2-2 | TRBD1 | TRBV20-1 | CSARVLGQVFGELFF | TGCAGTGCTAGAGTATTGGGACAGGTTTTCGGGGAGCTGTTTTTT
- | TRBJ1-5 | - | TRBV4-1 | CASSLWIGGNQPQHF | TGCGCCAGCAGCCTATGGATTGGGGGCAATCAGCCCCAGCATTTT
- | TRBJ1-5 | - | TRBV6-1 | CASQQGSSNQPQHF | TGTGCCAGTCAACAGGGATCAAGCAATCAGCCCCAGCATTTT
- | TRBJ2-3 | TRBD2 | TRBV6-1 | CASRLAGGSNTDTQYF | TGTGCCAGCAGACTAGCGGGGGGGAGTAACACAGATACGCAGTATTTT
few | TRBJ2-7 | - | TRBV21-1 | CASGQEDFYEQYF | TGTGCCAGCGGGCAGGAGGACTTCTACGAGCAGTACTTC
few | TRBJ1-3 | - | TRBV6-1 | CAERTVLRSGNTIYF | TGTGCCGAAAGGACAGTCCTTCGCTCTGGAAACACCATATATTTT
few | TRBJ2-5 | - | TRBV5-1 | CASSSGQAKETQYF | TGCGCCAGCAGCTCGGGACAAGCAAAAGAGACCCAGTACTTC
- | TRBJ2-1 | - | TRBV3-1 | CASSPGGGIYNEQFF | TGTGCCAGCAGCCCAGGCGGCGGGATATACAATGAGCAGTTCTTC
- | TRBJ1-2 | - | TRBV28 | CATLNLVDGYTF | TGTGCCACCCTAAACCTGGTGGATGGCTACACCTTC
- | TRBJ2-7 | - | TRBV5-1 | CASSPGQPAYEQYF | TGCGCCAGCAGCCCCGGACAGCCAGCCTACGAGCAGTACTTC
- | TRBJ2-5 | TRBD2 | TRBV4-1 | CASSPTTSGGAETQYF | TGCGCCAGCAGCCCTACGACTAGCGGGGGAGCTGAGACCCAGTACTTC
many | TRBJ2-5 | TRBD2 | TRBV20-1 | CSARDDWRGDQETQYF | TGCAGTGCTAGAGATGACTGGCGGGGGGACCAAGAGACCCAGTACTTC
few | TRBJ2-3 | - | TRBV20-1 | CSARAASGYYTDTQYF | TGCAGTGCTAGAGCAGCCTCGGGCTACTACACAGATACGCAGTATTTT
- | TRBJ2-3 | TRBD1 | TRBV20-1 | CSAPMDRGLDTQYF | TGCAGTGCCCCTATGGACAGGGGGCTAGATACGCAGTATTTT
few | TRBJ2-5 | - | TRBV5-1 | CASSPMGRPIQETQYF | TGCGCCAGCAGCCCGATGGGGCGGCCGATCCAAGAGACCCAGTACTTC
- | TRBJ1-2 | - | TRBV4-3 | CASSDNRRGYRGGYTF | TGCGCCAGCAGCGACAATCGGAGGGGATATCGGGGTGGCTACACCTTC
- | TRBJ2-1 | - | TRBV3-1 | CASSQAVGPRYNEQFF | TGTGCCAGCAGCCAAGCGGTGGGGCCCCGGTACAATGAGCAGTTCTTC
- | TRBJ2-7 | - | TRBV29-1 | CSGRIGGTYEQYF | TGCAGCGGCCGAATAGGAGGGACCTACGAGCAGTACTTC
- | TRBJ2-3 | - | TRBV5-1 | CASSLEGPADTQYF | TGCGCCAGCAGCTTGGAGGGGCCAGCAGATACGCAGTATTTT
few | TRBJ1-4 | - | TRBV7-6 | CASSPQMVGALNEKLFF | TGTGCCAGCAGCCCCCAGATGGTAGGGGCGCTTAATGAAAAACTGTTTTTT
few | TRBJ1-5 | TRBD1 | TRBV4-1 | CASSQDLAGQNQPQHF | TGCGCCAGCAGCCAAGATCTTGCGGGACAGAATCAGCCCCAGCATTTT
- | TRBJ1-5 | - | TRBV6-5 | CASSYGTAENQPQHF | TGTGCCAGCAGTTACGGGACGGCCGAGAATCAGCCCCAGCATTTT
few | TRBJ1-4 | - | TRBV24-1 | CATSEGRNEKLFF | TGTGCCACCAGTGAGGGGAGAAATGAAAAACTGTTTTTT
few | TRBJ2-5 | - | TRBV6-1 | CASSEGAQGMTQYF | TGTGCCAGCAGTGAAGGTGCTCAGGGGATGACCCAGTACTTC
few | TRBJ1-1 | - | TRBV6-1 | CASTLGRDSNEAFF | TGTGCCAGCACCCTCGGCAGGGATTCCAATGAAGCTTTCTTT
- | TRBJ1-2 | - | TRBV7-9 | CASSLVSGYGYTF | TGTGCCAGCAGCTTAGTGAGCGGCTATGGCTACACCTTC
few | TRBJ2-1 | - | TRBV21-1 | CASSKGLAGGLYNEQFF | TGTGCCAGCAGCAAAGGCCTAGCGGGAGGACTATACAATGAGCAGTTCTTC
few | TRBJ1-5 | - | TRBV19 | CASSNGQPQHF | TGTGCCAGCAGTAACGGTCAGCCCCAGCATTTT
few | TRBJ2-5 | TRBD1 | TRBV5-1 | CASRGTGTQETQYF | TGCGCCAGCAGGGGGACAGGGACCCAAGAGACCCAGTACTTC
- | TRBJ1-3 | - | TRBV10-2 | CAAGVSGNTIYF | TGCGCCGCCGGGGTGTCAGGAAACACCATATATTTT
few | TRBJ1-5 | - | TRBV20-1 | CSAIRVGQPQHF | TGCAGTGCTATCAGGGTCGGGCAGCCCCAGCATTTT
- | TRBJ2-7 | - | TRBV6-5 | CASSYSQASAGEQYF | TGTGCCAGCAGTTACTCACAGGCTTCCGCGGGCGAGCAGTACTTC
- | TRBJ2-7 | TRBD1 | TRBV20-1 | CSAHRDRGSHEQYF | TGCAGTGCTCACCGGGACAGGGGGTCCCACGAGCAGTACTTC
- | TRBJ1-2 | TRBD1 | TRBV20-1 | CSARGQGSVGYGYTF | TGCAGTGCTCGAGGACAGGGTTCGGTCGGCTATGGCTACACCTTC
few | TRBJ2-3 | TRBD1 | TRBV5-1 | CASSRGTGSSFTDTQYF | TGCGCCAGCAGCCGGGGGACAGGGTCGAGTTTCACAGATACGCAGTATTTT